The rows below give T cell receptor beta chains drawn from one sample of a study of cytomegalovirus exposure and HLA in healthy donors. TCRdb's table, derived via immunoSEQ multiplex PCR, lists solely in-frame clones and lacks some. The sample lists fewer than 200,000 clones, approximately 87% occurring once. Sequencing used PBMCs. The receptors originated from a woman in her 30s in good health and CMV-seronegative. The CDR3 runs from the conserved cysteine through the conserved F or W. The D gene is left open where the match is weak. The size field is filled for only some rows; it gives once, few, many or a size class.

CDR3	DNA	D	V	J	size
CASSQVGTSGYEQYF	TGCGCCAGCAGCCAAGTGGGGACTAGCGGCTACGAGCAGTACTTC	TRBD2	TRBV4-1	TRBJ2-7	NA
CASLQGAATNEKLFF	TGTGCCAGTTTACAGGGGGCCGCAACTAATGAAAAACTGTTTTTT	TRBD1	TRBV2	TRBJ1-4	NA
CASSRRGTDIDSPLHF	TGCGCCAGCAGCCGGAGGGGAACCGATATTGATTCACCCCTCCACTTT	NA	TRBV4-3	TRBJ1-6	NA
CASSLSGGGTYEQYF	TGTGCCAGCAGCCTTTCCGGCGGTGGTACCTACGAGCAGTACTTC	NA	TRBV11-2	TRBJ2-7	NA
CASSQEGQTINEKLFF	TGCGCCAGCAGCCAAGAGGGACAGACTATTAATGAAAAACTGTTTTTT	TRBD1	TRBV4-3	TRBJ1-4	NA
CASSPPHRVPYEQYF	TGTGCCAGCAGTCCCCCCCACAGGGTTCCCTACGAGCAGTACTTC	NA	TRBV6-5	TRBJ2-7	NA
CASSSRQAAVPVPF	TGTGCCAGCAGCTCCAGACAGGCCGCTGTCCCCGTCCCCTTC	NA	TRBV11-2	TRBJ1-2	NA
CASGFKQGQIAYGYTF	TGTGCTAGTGGTTTTAAACAGGGGCAGATCGCATATGGCTACACCTTC	TRBD1	TRBV12-5	TRBJ1-2	few
CASSLAGATGELFF	TGTGCCAGCAGCTTAGCGGGGGCCACCGGGGAGCTGTTTTTT	NA	TRBV7-2	TRBJ2-2	NA
CASSYTAYEQYF	TGTGCCAGCAGTTACACTGCCTACGAGCAGTACTTC	NA	TRBV6-5	TRBJ2-7	NA
CASSLEGRGSPLHF	TGCGCCAGCAGCTTGGAGGGCAGGGGTTCACCCCTCCACTTT	NA	TRBV5-1	TRBJ1-6	NA
CSADKPGKYTEAFF	TGCAGCGCAGACAAGCCAGGGAAATATACTGAAGCTTTCTTT	NA	TRBV29-1	TRBJ1-1	NA
CASSLAGGTMNTEAFF	TGTGCCAGCAGCTTAGCTGGCGGTACCATGAACACTGAAGCTTTCTTT	NA	TRBV7-2	TRBJ1-1	once
CASSQLGQGRQYF	TGCGCCAGCAGCCAATTGGGGCAGGGGAGACAGTACTTC	NA	TRBV4-1	TRBJ2-7	NA
CASSSTSGTGNTGELFF	TGCGCCAGCAGCTCCACTTCCGGGACAGGGAACACCGGGGAGCTGTTTTTT	TRBD1	TRBV5-1	TRBJ2-2	NA
CASSLVVGNTEAFF	TGCGCCAGCAGCTTGGTGGTCGGGAACACTGAAGCTTTCTTT	NA	TRBV5-1	TRBJ1-1	NA
CAWRQNNEQFF	TGTGCCTGGAGACAAAACAATGAGCAGTTCTTC	NA	TRBV30	TRBJ2-1	NA
CASSPQVAGDSPLHF	TGTGCCAGCAGCCCCCAGGTAGCGGGGGATTCACCCCTCCACTTT	NA	TRBV7-2	TRBJ1-6	NA
CASSVGGSGANVLTF	TGTGCCAGCAGCGTAGGCGGGTCTGGGGCCAACGTCCTGACTTTC	NA	TRBV9	TRBJ2-6	NA
CASSLGGLAGGQETQYF	TGTGCCAGCAGCTTAGGGGGACTAGCGGGGGGCCAAGAGACCCAGTACTTC	TRBD2	TRBV7-2	TRBJ2-5	once
CAWKASGTVAYGYTF	TGTGCCTGGAAAGCGTCAGGGACAGTAGCCTATGGCTACACCTTC	TRBD1	TRBV30	TRBJ1-2	NA
CSVEPSGGAYEQFF	TGCAGCGTTGAGCCTAGCGGGGGGGCCTATGAGCAGTTCTTC	TRBD2	TRBV29-1	TRBJ2-1	NA
CASRPTGFYEQYF	TGTGCCAGCCGCCCGACAGGGTTCTACGAGCAGTACTTC	TRBD1	TRBV2	TRBJ2-7	NA
CASSHGDGGGLIAKNIQYF	TGTGCCAGCAGCCATGGAGATGGGGGAGGACTAATAGCCAAAAACATTCAGTACTTC	NA	TRBV14	TRBJ2-4	NA
CASSQLLPGEQYF	TGTGCCAGCAGCCAACTATTGCCCGGGGAGCAGTACTTC	NA	TRBV4-2	TRBJ2-7	NA
CASSDRGASYEQYF	TGCGCCAGCAGCGACAGGGGAGCCTCCTACGAGCAGTACTTC	TRBD1	TRBV5-1	TRBJ2-7	NA
CASSYSMMRETQYF	TGTGCCAGCAGTTACTCGATGATGAGGGAGACCCAGTACTTC	NA	TRBV6-5	TRBJ2-5	NA
CASSFSETQYF	TGTGCCAGCAGCTTTTCGGAGACCCAGTACTTC	NA	TRBV5-8	TRBJ2-5	NA
CASSLDPQGRHYNEQFF	TGTGCCAGCAGCTTAGATCCCCAAGGAAGACATTACAATGAGCAGTTCTTC	NA	TRBV7-8	TRBJ2-1	NA
CASSQQFGLHSPLHF	TGTGCCAGCAGCCAGCAGTTCGGACTACATTCACCCCTCCACTTT	NA	TRBV7-8	TRBJ1-6	NA
CASSRSGVNYEQYF	TGTGCCAGCAGTCGTAGCGGGGTAAACTACGAGCAGTACTTC	TRBD2	TRBV27	TRBJ2-7	NA
CASSPASTGTGSFF	TGTGCCAGCAGCCCAGCTAGTACGGGGACAGGGTCGTTCTTC	TRBD1	TRBV7-6	TRBJ2-1	NA
CASSVGAGGFTDTQYF	TGTGCCAGCAGCGTAGGCGCGGGGGGTTTCACAGATACGCAGTATTTT	TRBD2	TRBV9	TRBJ2-3	NA
CSAWTVGGAEAFF	TGCAGCGCCTGGACAGTCGGGGGGGCTGAAGCTTTCTTT	NA	TRBV29-1	TRBJ1-1	NA
CASAITHEQYF	TGTGCCAGCGCTATCACCCACGAGCAGTACTTC	NA	TRBV6-1	TRBJ2-7	once
CASFRLAGGSYNEQFF	TGTGCCAGCTTCCGACTAGCGGGGGGATCTTACAATGAGCAGTTCTTC	TRBD2	TRBV2	TRBJ2-1	many
CASSLLITYEQYF	TGTGCCAGCAGCTTGTTAATTACCTACGAGCAGTACTTC	NA	TRBV11-2	TRBJ2-7	NA
CASSPVSSGNTIYF	TGTGCCAGCAGTCCCGTGAGTTCCGGGAACACCATATATTTT	NA	TRBV27	TRBJ1-3	NA
CASSFRETNTEAFF	TGTGCCAGCAGTTTTAGGGAGACGAACACTGAAGCTTTCTTT	NA	TRBV27	TRBJ1-1	NA
CASSSPGQGNTDTQYF	TGTGCCAGCAGTTCCCCGGGACAGGGGAACACAGATACGCAGTATTTT	TRBD1	TRBV27	TRBJ2-3	once
CASSIPQAGYGYTF	TGTGCCAGTAGTATTCCGCAGGCAGGCTATGGCTACACCTTC	NA	TRBV19	TRBJ1-2	NA
CASTEDTNPNQPQHF	TGTGCCAGTACCGAGGACACAAACCCGAATCAGCCCCAGCATTTT	NA	TRBV19	TRBJ1-5	NA
CASSVAGMRADTQYF	TGTGCCAGCAGCGTAGCTGGGATGAGGGCAGATACGCAGTATTTT	NA	TRBV9	TRBJ2-3	NA
CASRGPGQSYNEQFF	TGTGCCAGCAGGGGTCCGGGACAGTCCTACAATGAGCAGTTCTTC	TRBD1	TRBV6-6	TRBJ2-1	NA
CASSNRPGGGQPQHF	TGTGCCAGCAGTAACAGGCCTGGTGGGGGCCAGCCCCAGCATTTT	NA	TRBV6-1	TRBJ1-5	NA
CSAVGGAGDLSSYNEQFF	TGCAGCGCCGTCGGGGGAGCGGGGGATCTCAGCTCCTACAATGAGCAGTTCTTC	TRBD2	TRBV29-1	TRBJ2-1	NA
CASSEAPGQPQHF	TGTGCCAGCAGTGAAGCGCCGGGACAGCCCCAGCATTTT	NA	TRBV6-1	TRBJ1-5	NA
CASSLIGSNQPQHF	TGTGCCAGCAGTTTAATCGGTAGCAATCAGCCCCAGCATTTT	NA	TRBV27	TRBJ1-5	NA
CASRLRAGPSYEQYF	TGTGCCAGCAGGCTAAGGGCAGGGCCATCCTACGAGCAGTACTTC	NA	TRBV6-5	TRBJ2-7	NA
CASSLGYRGGDTIYF	TGTGCCAGCAGTCTTGGGTATCGGGGTGGAGACACCATATATTTT	NA	TRBV6-1	TRBJ1-3	NA
CASSFNARVDYGYTF	TGTGCCAGCAGCTTTAACGCCAGGGTGGACTATGGCTACACCTTC	NA	TRBV5-5	TRBJ1-2	once